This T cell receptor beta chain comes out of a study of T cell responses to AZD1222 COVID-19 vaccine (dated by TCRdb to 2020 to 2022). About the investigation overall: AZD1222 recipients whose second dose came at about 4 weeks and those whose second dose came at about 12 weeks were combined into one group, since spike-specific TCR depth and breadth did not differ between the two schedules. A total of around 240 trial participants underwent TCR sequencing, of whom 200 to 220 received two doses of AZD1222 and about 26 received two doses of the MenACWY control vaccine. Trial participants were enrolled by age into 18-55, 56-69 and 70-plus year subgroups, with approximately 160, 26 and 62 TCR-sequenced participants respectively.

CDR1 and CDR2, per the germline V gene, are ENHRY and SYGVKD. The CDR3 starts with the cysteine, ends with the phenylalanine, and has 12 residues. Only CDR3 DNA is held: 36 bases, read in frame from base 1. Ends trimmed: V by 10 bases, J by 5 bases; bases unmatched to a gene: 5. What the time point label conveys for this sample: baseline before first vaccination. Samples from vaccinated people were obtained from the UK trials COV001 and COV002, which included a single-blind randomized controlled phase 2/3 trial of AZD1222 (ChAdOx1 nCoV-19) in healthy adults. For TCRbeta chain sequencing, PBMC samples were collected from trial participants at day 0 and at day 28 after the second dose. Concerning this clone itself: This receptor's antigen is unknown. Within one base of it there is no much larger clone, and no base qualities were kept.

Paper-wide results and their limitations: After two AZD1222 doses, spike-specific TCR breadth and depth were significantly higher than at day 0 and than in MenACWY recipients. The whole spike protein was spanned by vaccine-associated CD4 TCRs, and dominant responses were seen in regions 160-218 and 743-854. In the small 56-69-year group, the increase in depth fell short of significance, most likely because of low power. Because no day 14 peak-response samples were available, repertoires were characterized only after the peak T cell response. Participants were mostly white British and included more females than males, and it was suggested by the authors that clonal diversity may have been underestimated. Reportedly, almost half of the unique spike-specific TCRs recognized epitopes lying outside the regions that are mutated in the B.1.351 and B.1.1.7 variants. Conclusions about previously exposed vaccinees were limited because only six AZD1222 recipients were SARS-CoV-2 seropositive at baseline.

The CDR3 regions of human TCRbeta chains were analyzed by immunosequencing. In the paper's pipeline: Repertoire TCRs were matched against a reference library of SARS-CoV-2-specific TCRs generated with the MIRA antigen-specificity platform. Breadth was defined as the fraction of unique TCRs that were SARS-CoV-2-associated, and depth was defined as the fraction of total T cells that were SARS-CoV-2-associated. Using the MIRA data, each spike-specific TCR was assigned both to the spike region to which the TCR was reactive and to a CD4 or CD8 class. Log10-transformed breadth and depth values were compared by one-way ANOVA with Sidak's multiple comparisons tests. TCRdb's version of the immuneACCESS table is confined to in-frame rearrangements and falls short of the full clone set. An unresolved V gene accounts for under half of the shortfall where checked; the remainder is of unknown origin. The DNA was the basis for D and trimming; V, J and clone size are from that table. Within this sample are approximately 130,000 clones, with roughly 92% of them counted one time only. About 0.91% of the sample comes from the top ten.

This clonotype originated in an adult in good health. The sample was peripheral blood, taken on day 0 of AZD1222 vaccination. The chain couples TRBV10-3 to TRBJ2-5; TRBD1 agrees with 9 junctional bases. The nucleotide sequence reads TGTGCCACTAGGACAGGGGTCGAGACCCAGTACTTC. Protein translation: CATRTGVETQYF.